These 3 T cell receptor beta chains originate from one sample sequenced in a study of cytotoxic CD8 clonotypes in ibrutinib-treated CLL. The table came from immunoSEQ multiplex PCR; TCRdb's copy has only in-frame clones and leaves some out. The data show 150,000 to 200,000 clones, over 75% seen once. The sequences come from PBMCs, collected at disease progression, from a patient treated with ibrutinib. These receptors all stem from a human donor with chronic lymphocytic leukemia.

This clone has more than one count but fewer than ten. This CDR3 reads CAISPGNSGNTIYF. The CDR3 coding sequence is TGTGCCATCAGTCCAGGGAACTCTGGAAACACCATATATTTT. The J gene is TRBJ1-3, the V gene TRBV10-3; a weak D match, TRBD1 (5 bases). The CDR3 covers 14 residues. With 5 bases removed from V and 0 bases from J, the gap between germline ends came to 8 bases. Germline values: CDR1 ENHRY, CDR2 SYGVKD.

The V call is TRBV7-9, the J call TRBJ1-4, with D maybe TRBD1 (5 bases). V lost 1 base and J 5 bases, leaving 11 bases between the germline ends. CDR1 is SEHNR and CDR2 is FQNEAQ in the germline V gene (reference sequence). This CDR3 is built from 15 residues. This chain's CDR3 is CASSLGQGVNEKLFF. CDR3 DNA: TGTGCCAGCAGCTTAGGGCAGGGCGTAAATGAAAAACTGTTTTTT.

The V and J genes are TRBV19 and TRBJ1-5, with D perhaps matching TRBD1 (5 bases). Trimming left V 1 base short and J 7 bases short, with 17 bases between. Germline CDR1 is LNHDA and CDR2 is SQIVND (reference sequence). The CDR3 sequence is 16 residues long. The CDR3 spells CASSIGGFWRGQPQHF. CDR3 sequence (DNA): TGTGCCAGTAGTATAGGGGGGTTCTGGAGGGGCCAGCCCCAGCATTTT.